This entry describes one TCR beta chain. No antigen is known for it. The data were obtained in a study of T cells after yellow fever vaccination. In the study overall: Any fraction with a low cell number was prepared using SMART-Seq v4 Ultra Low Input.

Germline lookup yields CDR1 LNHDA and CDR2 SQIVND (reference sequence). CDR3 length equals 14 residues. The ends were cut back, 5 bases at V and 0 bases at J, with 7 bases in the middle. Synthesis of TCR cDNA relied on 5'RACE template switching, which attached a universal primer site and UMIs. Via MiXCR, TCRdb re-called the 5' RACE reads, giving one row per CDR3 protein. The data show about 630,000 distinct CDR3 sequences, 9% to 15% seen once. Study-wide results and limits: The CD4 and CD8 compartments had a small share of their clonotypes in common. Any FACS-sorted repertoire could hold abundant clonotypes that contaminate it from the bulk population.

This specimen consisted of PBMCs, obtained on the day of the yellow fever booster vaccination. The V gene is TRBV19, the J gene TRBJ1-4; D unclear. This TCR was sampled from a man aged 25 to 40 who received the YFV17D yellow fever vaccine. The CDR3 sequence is CASSARATNEKLFF. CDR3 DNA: TGTGCCAGTAGTGCACGTGCAACTAATGAAAAACTGTTTTTT.